Shown below are 21 T cell receptor beta chains from a single sample sequenced in a study of shared clonotypes between healthy human individuals (dated by TCRdb to the early 2020s). Library construction relied on the immunoSEQ multiplex PCR assay. In TCRdb, the immuneACCESS table is reduced to in-frame sequences with V and J assigned. These tables do not hold every clone; where another copy was compared, an unresolved V gene accounts for under half, and the others remain unexplained. The sample table holds roughly 2.6 million clones, of which roughly nine tenths were seen once. The ten largest clones capture over 0.12% of the sample. Material for sequencing was naive CD4+ T cells sorted from blood. The intended sense of this specimen's cell subset or site label: CD45RA+ positively selected. These receptors came from a man younger than 35 in good health.

The rearrangement joins TRBV27 to TRBJ2-1; 7 nucleotides align to TRBD1. Per the germline V gene, CDR1 is MNHEY and CDR2 is SMNVEV (reference sequence). The CDR3 runs 13 residues. After removal of 4 bases from V and 5 bases from J, the junction contained 2 bases not matched to a gene. The chain's CDR3 is CASSYRGHNEQFF. CDR3 in DNA: TGTGCCAGCAGTTACAGGGGACACAATGAGCAGTTCTTC.

With respect to this clone: Mismatch with germline at one junction end may stem from a read error. The gene calls are TRBV7-7 and TRBJ2-1; 11 bases are a match to TRBD1. This CDR3 has 16 residues. The germline V gene encodes CDR1 SSHAT and CDR2 FNYEAQ (reference sequence). The DNA of the CDR3 is TGTGCTAGCAGCGCTCTTCCGGGACAGGGGGGTTTTGAGCAGTTCTTC. It codes for CASSALPGQGGFEQFF.

V is TRBV5-8 and J is TRBJ1-2; 7 bases match TRBD1. V trimming: 4 bases; J trimming: 4 bases; junction bases outside the gene matches: 13. The CDR3 totals 16 residues. Germline V gene lookup returns CDR1 SGHTS and CDR2 YDEGEE. CDR3 sequence: CASSTSLQGLVYGYTF. The CDR3 DNA reads as TGTGCCAGCAGCACGTCCTTACAGGGGTTAGTCTATGGCTACACCTTC.

The J gene is TRBJ2-1, the V gene TRBV2; D gene uncertain. The CDR3 is 11 amino acids. Trimming took off 6 bases at V and 7 bases at J, with 7 bases between the two ends. The germline V gene encodes CDR1 SNHLY and CDR2 FYNNEI. The CDR3 region has the DNA TGTGCCAGCAGGGGTCATAATGAGCAGTTCTTC. It yields the protein CASRGHNEQFF.

V and J are TRBV7-8 and TRBJ2-3; D remains unclear. V was clipped by 5 bases and J by 2 bases, with 11 bases between them. CDR3 length equals 14 residues. CDR1 SGHVS and CDR2 FQNEAQ come from the germline V gene. The CDR3 nucleotides read TGTGCCAGCAGCCCGAATCTGTCCACAGATACGCAGTATTTT. It is translated as CASSPNLSTDTQYF.

This sequence joins TRBV29-1 and TRBJ1-1; D is undetermined. Germline CDR1 is SQVTM and CDR2 is ANQGSEA. This CDR3 has 18 amino acids. Trimming took 2 bases from V and 3 from J, leaving 25 bases between them. This chain's CDR3 is CSVEKRRMSIGYDTEAFF. The CDR3 nucleotides are TGCAGCGTTGAAAAAAGGCGGATGTCGATCGGTTATGACACTGAAGCTTTCTTT.

V is TRBV5-4 and J is TRBJ2-2; 8 bases agree with TRBD1. V gave up 3 bases and J gave up 5 bases; unmatched junction bases: 9. The CDR3 contains 16 residues. In germline, CDR1 is SGHNT, CDR2 YYREEE (reference sequence). CDR3 in amino acids: CASSSRTGSETGELFF. CDR3 in DNA: TGTGCCAGCAGCTCGAGGACAGGGAGTGAGACCGGGGAGCTGTTTTTT.

The chain joins TRBV20-1 to TRBJ2-7; D gene unclear. The CDR3 loop spans 10 amino acids. V was clipped by 3 bases and J by 5 bases, with 5 bases between them. Germline CDR1 reads DFQATT; CDR2 reads SNEGSKA (reference sequence). The CDR3 protein is CSASHHEQYF. The CDR3 DNA follows: TGCAGTGCTAGTCACCACGAGCAGTACTTC.

This clone was found once. The V gene is TRBV5-1, the J gene TRBJ2-7; D not resolved. Germline values: CDR1 SGHRS, CDR2 YFSETQ. The V end was cut by 0 bases, the J end by 5 bases, with 15 bases between. This CDR3 region has 15 residues. CDR3 in DNA: TGCGCCAGCAGCTTGGCACGGACCTCCTTTAACGAGCAGTACTTC. Residues: CASSLARTSFNEQYF.

The chain links TRBV2 to TRBJ1-2, with 7 nucleotides matching TRBD1. Germline assignment: CDR1 SNHLY and CDR2 FYNNEI. The CDR3 consists of 14 residues. V lost 2 bases, J lost 8 bases, and 8 bases stayed unmatched. CDR3 residues: CASSEYEGAAGYTF. The CDR3 DNA is TGTGCCAGCAGTGAATACGAGGGGGCCGCCGGCTACACCTTC.

About this clone: Other nucleotide sequences in the sample specify the same CDR3. The rearrangement joins TRBV5-1 to TRBJ1-5; D gene ambiguous. Germline V gene lookup returns CDR1 SGHRS and CDR2 YFSETQ. The CDR3 covers 15 residues. V lost 0 bases to trimming and J lost 0 bases, with 7 bases between them. The CDR3 reads CASSLGTSSNQPQHF. The CDR3 DNA reads TGCGCCAGCAGCTTGGGGACCAGTAGCAATCAGCCCCAGCATTTT.

The genes are TRBV6-1 and TRBJ1-4; TRBD1 aligns across 8 bases. CDR3 length: 15 amino acids. Germline lookup yields CDR1 MNHNS and CDR2 SASEGT. Losses at the gene ends were 8 bases for V and 6 bases for J; bases not matched to a gene: 11. The CDR3 nucleotides read TGTGCCAGCGGACCCAAAACAGGGGGGTATGAAAAACTGTTTTTT. Residues: CASGPKTGGYEKLFF.

The chain employs TRBV6-6 and TRBJ2-7, with a tentative D call TRBD2 (6 bases). Trimming pared 5 bases from V and 5 bases from J, leaving 10 bases between. Germline V gene lookup returns CDR1 MNHNY and CDR2 SVGAGI (reference sequence). This CDR3 has 12 amino acids. The CDR3 sequence is CASSREPHEQYF. The CDR3 nucleotides are TGTGCCAGCAGTCGGGAGCCCCACGAGCAGTACTTC.

J is TRBJ2-3 and V is TRBV30, with 8 bases identical to TRBD1. J was trimmed by 14 bases and V by 1 base; bases with no gene match: 8. Looked up from germline, CDR1 is GTSNPN and CDR2 is SVGIG (reference sequence). This CDR3 is 12 amino acids long. The CDR3 reads CAWSGQGLSLYF. CDR3 in DNA: TGTGCCTGGAGTGGACAGGGGCTTTCCTTGTATTTT.

The V gene is TRBV28, the J gene TRBJ1-1; D remains ambiguous. V gave up 7 bases and J gave up 1 base, with 10 bases separating them. This CDR3 is built from 13 residues. Per the germline V gene, CDR1 is MDHEN and CDR2 is SYDVKM. Here the CDR3 reads CASTRSGNTEAFF. The CDR3 DNA reads TGTGCCAGCACTAGGTCGGGGAACACTGAAGCTTTCTTT.

The V gene is TRBV10-3, the J gene TRBJ1-4; D ambiguous. The ends were cut back, 3 bases at V and 0 bases at J, with 5 bases in the middle. The CDR3 has 14 amino acids. Germline V CDR1 and CDR2: ENHRY, SYGVKD. The CDR3 DNA sequence: TGTGCCATCAGTGATCGGGCAACTAATGAAAAACTGTTTTTT. It translates to CAISDRATNEKLFF.

This rearrangement joins TRBV21-1 to TRBJ1-5; the table's D call of TRBD1 was not tested on the DNA. TRBV21-1 is described as a pseudogene. This CDR3 is 15 amino acids long. CDR3 amino acids: CASTTGRGGNQPQHF. The CDR3 region has the DNA TGTGCCAGCACCACCGGCAGGGGGGGCAATCAGCCCCAGCATTTT.

This sequence joins TRBV19 and TRBJ2-2; 7 bases are a match to TRBD1. V trimming: 4 bases; J trimming: 6 bases; junction bases outside the gene matches: 8. This CDR3 has 15 amino acids. Germline V gives CDR1 LNHDA, CDR2 SQIVND (reference sequence). CDR3 nucleotide sequence: TGTGCCAGTAGTAACACAGGGGATAGGGCCGGGGAGCTGTTTTTT. Translating gives CASSNTGDRAGELFF.

The chain employs TRBV9 and TRBJ1-3; perhaps TRBD1 as D (5 bases). The CDR3 is 14 residues long. Trimming removed 0 bases from V and 6 bases from J, with 10 bases in between. The V gene's germline CDR1 is SGDLS and CDR2 YYNGEE. Here the CDR3 reads CASSVGGQKNTIYF. DNA of the CDR3: TGTGCCAGCAGCGTAGGCGGACAAAAAAACACCATATATTTT.

The rearrangement uses TRBV28 and TRBJ1-2; D gene unclear. Germline CDR1 MDHEN, CDR2 SYDVKM. V gave up 4 bases and J gave up 5 bases, with 11 bases separating them. The CDR3 covers 13 residues. The CDR3 spells CASSSTAFYGYTF. The CDR3 coding sequence is TGTGCCAGCAGTTCTACAGCCTTTTATGGCTACACCTTC.

This clone was recorded a few times. At the DNA level, this CDR3 is encoded by other sequences in the same sample as well. The chain employs TRBV19 and TRBJ1-5, with D unresolved. Germline loops: CDR1 LNHDA, CDR2 SQIVND (reference sequence). The CDR3 totals 12 residues. V was trimmed by 4 bases and J by 4 bases, leaving 5 bases between them. CDR3 bases: TGTGCCAGTAGTAGGGTTAATCAGCCCCAGCATTTT. Its protein product is CASSRVNQPQHF. Full variable domain (rest looked up from reference TRBV19 and TRBJ1-5): DGGITQSPKYLFRKEGQNVTLSCEQNLNHDAMYWYRQDPGQGLRLIYYSQIVNDFQKGDIAEGYSVSREKKESFPLTVTSAQKNPTAFYLCASSRVNQPQHFGDGTRLSIL.